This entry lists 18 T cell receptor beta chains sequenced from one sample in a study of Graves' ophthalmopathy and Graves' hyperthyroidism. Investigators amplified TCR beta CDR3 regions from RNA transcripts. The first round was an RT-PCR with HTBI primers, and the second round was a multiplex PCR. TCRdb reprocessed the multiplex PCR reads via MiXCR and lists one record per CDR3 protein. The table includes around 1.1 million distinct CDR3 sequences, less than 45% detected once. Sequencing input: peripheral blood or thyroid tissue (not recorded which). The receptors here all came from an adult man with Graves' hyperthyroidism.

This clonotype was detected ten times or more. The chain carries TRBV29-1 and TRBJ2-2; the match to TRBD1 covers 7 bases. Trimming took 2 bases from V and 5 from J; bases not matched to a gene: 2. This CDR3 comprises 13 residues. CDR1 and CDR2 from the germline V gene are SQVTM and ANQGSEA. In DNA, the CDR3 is TGCAGCGTTGAACCGGGACAGACCGGGGAGCTGTTTTTT. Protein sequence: CSVEPGQTGELFF.

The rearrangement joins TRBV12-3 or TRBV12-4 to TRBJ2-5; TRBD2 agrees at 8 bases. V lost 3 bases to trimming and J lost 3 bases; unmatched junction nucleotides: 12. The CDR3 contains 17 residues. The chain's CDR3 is CASSLGVAGKSKETQYF. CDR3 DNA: TGTGCCAGCAGTTTGGGTGTAGCGGGGAAATCCAAAGAGACCCAGTACTTC.

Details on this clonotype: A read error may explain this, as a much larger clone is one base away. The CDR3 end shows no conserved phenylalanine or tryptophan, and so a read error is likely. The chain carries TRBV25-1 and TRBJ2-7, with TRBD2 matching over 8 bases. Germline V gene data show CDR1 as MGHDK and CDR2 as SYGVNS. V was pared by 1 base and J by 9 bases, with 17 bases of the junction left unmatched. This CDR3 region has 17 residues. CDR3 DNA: TGTGCCAGCAGTGAATGGACCCCGGGACTAGAGGAGGCCCTGCAGTACCTC. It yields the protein CASSEWTPGLEEALQYL.

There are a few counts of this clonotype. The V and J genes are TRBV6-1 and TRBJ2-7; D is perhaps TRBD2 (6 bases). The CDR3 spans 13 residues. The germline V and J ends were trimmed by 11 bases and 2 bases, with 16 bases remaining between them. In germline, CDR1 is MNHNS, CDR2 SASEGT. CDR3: CASELAETYEQYF. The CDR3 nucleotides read TGTGCCTCGGAACTAGCCGAAACCTACGAGCAGTACTTC.

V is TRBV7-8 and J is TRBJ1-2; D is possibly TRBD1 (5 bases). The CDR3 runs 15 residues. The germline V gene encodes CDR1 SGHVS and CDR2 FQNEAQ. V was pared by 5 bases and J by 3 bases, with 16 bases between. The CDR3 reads CASSRTGTADYGYTF. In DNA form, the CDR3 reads TGTGCCAGCAGCCGGACCGGGACGGCGGACTATGGCTACACCTTC. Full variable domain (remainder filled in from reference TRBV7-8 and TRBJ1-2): GAGVSQSPRYKVAKRGQDVALRCDPISGHVSLFWYQQALGQGPEFLTYFQNEAQLDKSGLPSDRFFAERPEGSVSTLKIQRTQQEDSAVYLCASSRTGTADYGYTFGSGTRLTVV.

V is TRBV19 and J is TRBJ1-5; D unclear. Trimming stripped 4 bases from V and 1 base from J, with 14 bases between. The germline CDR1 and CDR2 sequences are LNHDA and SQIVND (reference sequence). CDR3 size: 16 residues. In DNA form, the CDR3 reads TGTGCCAGTAGTACCAGGTTTCGGGCCAGCAATCAGCCCCAGCATTTT. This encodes CASSTRFRASNQPQHF. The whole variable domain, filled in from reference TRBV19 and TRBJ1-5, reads DGGITQSPKYLFRKEGQNVTLSCEQNLNHDAMYWYRQDPGQGLRLIYYSQIVNDFQKGDIAEGYSVSREKKESFPLTVTSAQKNPTAFYLCASSTRFRASNQPQHFGDGTRLSIL.

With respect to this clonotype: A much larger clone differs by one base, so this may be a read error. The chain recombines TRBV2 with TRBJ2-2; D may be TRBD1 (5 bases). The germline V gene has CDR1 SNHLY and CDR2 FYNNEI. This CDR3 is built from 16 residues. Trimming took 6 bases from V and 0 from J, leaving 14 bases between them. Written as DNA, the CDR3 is TGTGCCAGCAGCCCATCAGGGCAAACGAACACCGGGGAGCTGTTTTTT. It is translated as CASSPSGQTNTGELFF.

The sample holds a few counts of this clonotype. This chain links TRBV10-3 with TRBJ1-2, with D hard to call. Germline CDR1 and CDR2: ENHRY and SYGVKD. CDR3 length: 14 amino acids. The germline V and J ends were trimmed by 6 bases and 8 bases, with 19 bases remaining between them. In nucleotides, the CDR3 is TGTGCCATCAGGGAGGCAGGCCAACTTTCCGGCTACACCTTC. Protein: CAIREAGQLSGYTF.

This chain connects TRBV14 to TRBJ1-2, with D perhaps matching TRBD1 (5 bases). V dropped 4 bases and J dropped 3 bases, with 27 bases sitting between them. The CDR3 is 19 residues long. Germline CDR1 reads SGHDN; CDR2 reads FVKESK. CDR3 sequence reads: CASSPNRVLGAGRDYGYTF. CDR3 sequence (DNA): TGTGCCAGCAGCCCTAACCGCGTCCTTGGGGCAGGGAGAGACTATGGCTACACCTTC.

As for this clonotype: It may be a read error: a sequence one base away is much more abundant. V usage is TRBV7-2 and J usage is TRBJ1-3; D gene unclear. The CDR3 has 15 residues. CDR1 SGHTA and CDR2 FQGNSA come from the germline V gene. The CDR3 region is CSSSPLGSSGNTIYF. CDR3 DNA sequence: TGTTCCAGCAGCCCCCTGGGCTCCTCTGGAAACACCATATATTTT.

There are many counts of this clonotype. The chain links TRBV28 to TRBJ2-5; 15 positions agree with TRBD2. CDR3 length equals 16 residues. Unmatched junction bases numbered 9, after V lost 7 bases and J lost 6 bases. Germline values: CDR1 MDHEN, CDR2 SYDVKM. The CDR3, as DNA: TGTGCCAGCAAAGAGGGACTAGCGGGGGGCGCAAAGACCCAGTACTTC. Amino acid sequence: CASKEGLAGGAKTQYF.

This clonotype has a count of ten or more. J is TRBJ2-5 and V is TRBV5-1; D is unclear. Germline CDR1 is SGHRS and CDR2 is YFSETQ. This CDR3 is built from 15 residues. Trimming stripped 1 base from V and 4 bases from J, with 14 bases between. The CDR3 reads CASSLSPVGAETQYF. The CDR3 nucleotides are TGCGCCAGCAGCTTGAGTCCGGTAGGAGCAGAGACCCAGTACTTC.

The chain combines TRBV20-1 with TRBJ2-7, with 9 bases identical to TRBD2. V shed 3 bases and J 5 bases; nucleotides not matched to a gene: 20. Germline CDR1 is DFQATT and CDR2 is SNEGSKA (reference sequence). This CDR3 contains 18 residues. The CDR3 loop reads CSARPSEEERGVVDEQYF. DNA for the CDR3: TGCAGTGCTAGGCCAAGTGAAGAAGAGCGGGGGGTGGTCGACGAGCAGTACTTC.

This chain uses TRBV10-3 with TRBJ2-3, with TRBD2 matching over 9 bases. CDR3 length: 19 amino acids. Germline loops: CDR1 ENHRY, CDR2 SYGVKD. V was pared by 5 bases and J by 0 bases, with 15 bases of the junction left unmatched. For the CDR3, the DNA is TGTGCCATCAGTACGCCGACAGGGTCGACTAGCGGAAGCACAGATACGCAGTATTTT. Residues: CAISTPTGSTSGSTDTQYF.

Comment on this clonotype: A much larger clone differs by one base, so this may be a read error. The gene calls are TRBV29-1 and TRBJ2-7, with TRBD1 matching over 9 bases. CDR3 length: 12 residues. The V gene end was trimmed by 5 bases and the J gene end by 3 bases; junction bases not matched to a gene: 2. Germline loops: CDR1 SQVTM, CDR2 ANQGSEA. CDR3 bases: TGCAGCGTTAGACAGGGGGACTACGAGCAGTACTTC. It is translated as CSVRQGDYEQYF.

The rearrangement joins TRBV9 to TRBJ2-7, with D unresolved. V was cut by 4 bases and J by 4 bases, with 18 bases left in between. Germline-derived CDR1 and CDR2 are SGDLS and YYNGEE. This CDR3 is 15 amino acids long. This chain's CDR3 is CASSSSYRQPYEQYF. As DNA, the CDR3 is TGTGCCAGCAGCTCGAGCTATAGACAACCTTACGAGCAGTACTTC.

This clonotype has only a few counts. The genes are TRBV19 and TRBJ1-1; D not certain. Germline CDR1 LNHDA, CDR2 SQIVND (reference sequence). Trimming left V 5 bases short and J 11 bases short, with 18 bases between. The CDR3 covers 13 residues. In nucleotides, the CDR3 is TGTGCCAGTAGTCAACCCGGGCCGAGGGCCGCTTTCTTT. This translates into CASSQPGPRAAFF.

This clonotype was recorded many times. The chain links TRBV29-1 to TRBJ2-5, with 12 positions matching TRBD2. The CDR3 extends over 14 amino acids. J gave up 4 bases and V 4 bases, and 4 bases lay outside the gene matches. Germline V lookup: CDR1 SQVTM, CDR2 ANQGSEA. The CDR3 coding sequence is TGCAGCGTTGGACTAGCGGGAGCGTCAGAGACCCAGTACTTC. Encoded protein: CSVGLAGASETQYF.